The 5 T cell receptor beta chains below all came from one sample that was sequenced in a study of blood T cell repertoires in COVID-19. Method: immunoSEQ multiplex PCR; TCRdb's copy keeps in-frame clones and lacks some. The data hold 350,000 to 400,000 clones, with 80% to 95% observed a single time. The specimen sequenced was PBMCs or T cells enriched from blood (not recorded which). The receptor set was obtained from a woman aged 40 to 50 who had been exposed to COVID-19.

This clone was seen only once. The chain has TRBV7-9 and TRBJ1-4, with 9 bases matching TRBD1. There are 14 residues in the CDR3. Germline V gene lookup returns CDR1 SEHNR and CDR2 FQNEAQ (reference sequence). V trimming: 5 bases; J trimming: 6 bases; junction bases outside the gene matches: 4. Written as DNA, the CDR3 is TGTGCCAGCAGCCGACAGGGGGTGGATGAAAAACTGTTTTTT. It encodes CASSRQGVDEKLFF. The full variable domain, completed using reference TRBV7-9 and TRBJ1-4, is DTGVSQNPRHKITKRGQNVTFRCDPISEHNRLYWYRQTLGQGPEFLTYFQNEAQLEKSRLLSDRFSAERPKGSFSTLEIQRTEQGDSAMYLCASSRQGVDEKLFFGSGTQLSVL.

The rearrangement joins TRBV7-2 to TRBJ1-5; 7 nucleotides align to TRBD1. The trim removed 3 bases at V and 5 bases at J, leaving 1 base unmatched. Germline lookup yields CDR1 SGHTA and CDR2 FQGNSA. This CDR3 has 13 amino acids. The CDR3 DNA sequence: TGTGCCAGCAGCTTCGACAGGGATCAGCCCCAGCATTTT. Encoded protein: CASSFDRDQPQHF.

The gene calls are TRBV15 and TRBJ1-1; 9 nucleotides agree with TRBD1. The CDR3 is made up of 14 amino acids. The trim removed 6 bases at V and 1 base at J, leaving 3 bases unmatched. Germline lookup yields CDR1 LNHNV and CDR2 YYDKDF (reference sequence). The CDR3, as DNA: TGTGCCACCAGATTGGACAGGGGGAACACTGAAGCTTTCTTT. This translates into CATRLDRGNTEAFF.

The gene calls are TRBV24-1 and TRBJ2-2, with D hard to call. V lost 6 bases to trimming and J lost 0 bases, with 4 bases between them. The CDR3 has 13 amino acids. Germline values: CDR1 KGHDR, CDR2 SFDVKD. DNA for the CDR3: TGTGCCACCAGTCCGGCGAACACCGGGGAGCTGTTTTTT. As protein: CATSPANTGELFF.

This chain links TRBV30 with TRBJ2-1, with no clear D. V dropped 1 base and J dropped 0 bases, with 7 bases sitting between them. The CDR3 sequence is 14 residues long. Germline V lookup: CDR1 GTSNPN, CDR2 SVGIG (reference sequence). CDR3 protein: CAWSAASSYNEQFF. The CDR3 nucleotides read TGTGCCTGGAGTGCGGCTAGCTCCTACAATGAGCAGTTCTTC. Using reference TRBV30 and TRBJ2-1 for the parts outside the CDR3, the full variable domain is SQTIHQWPATLVQPVGSPLSLECTVEGTSNPNLYWYRQAAGRGLQLLFYSVGIGQISSEVPQNLSASRPQDRQFILSSKKLLLSDSGFYLCAWSAASSYNEQFFGPGTRLTVL.